This TCR beta chain originates from a study of cytomegalovirus exposure and HLA in healthy donors. Study findings and constraints: Earlier analysis looked at TCR beta V segments, and most were productive about 87% or about 30% of the time. The study listed roughly 160 cytomegalovirus-associated TCR beta chains.

Notes on this clone: As yet, its antigen is unknown.

With 2 bases removed from V and 4 bases from J, the gap between germline ends came to 4 bases. The germline V gene encodes CDR1 KGHSH and CDR2 LQKENI. The CDR3 is 12 residues long. With 60 Vbeta and 13 Jbeta primers, the PCR was carried out. The protocol was immunoSEQ multiplex PCR, while the TCRdb copy is restricted to in-frame clones and leaves out a portion. This table holds roughly 160,000 clones, approximately 85% found once. This TCR derives from a man aged 25-40 years in good health and CMV-seropositive. The rearrangement links TRBV18 to TRBJ2-3; no firm D call. Material for sequencing was PBMCs. CDR3 in amino acids: CASSPSADTQYF. The CDR3, as DNA: TGTGCCAGCTCACCAAGCGCAGATACGCAGTATTTT.